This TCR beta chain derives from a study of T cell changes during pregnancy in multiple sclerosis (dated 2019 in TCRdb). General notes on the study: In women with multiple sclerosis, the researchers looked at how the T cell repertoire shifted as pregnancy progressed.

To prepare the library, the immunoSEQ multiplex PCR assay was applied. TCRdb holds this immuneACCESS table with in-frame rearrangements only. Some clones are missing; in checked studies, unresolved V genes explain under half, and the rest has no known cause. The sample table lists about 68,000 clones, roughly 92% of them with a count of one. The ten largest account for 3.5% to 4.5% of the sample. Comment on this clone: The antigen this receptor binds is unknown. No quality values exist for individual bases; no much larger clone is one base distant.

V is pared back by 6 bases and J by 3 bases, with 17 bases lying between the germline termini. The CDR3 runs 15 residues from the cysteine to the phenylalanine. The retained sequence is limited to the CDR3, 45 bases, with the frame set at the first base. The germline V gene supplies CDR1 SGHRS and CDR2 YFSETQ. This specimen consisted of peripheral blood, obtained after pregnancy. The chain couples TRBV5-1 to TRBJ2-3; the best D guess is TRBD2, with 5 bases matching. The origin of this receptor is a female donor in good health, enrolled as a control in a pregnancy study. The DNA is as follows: TGCGCCAGCACCCCCGCCGGGGTCAGGACAGATACGCAGTATTTT. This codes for CASTPAGVRTDTQYF. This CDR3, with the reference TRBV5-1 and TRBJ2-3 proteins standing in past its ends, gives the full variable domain KAGVTQTPRYLIKTRGQQVTLSCSPISGHRSVSWYQQTPGQGLQFLFEYFSETQRNKGNFPGRFSGRQFSNSRSEMNVSTLELGDSALYLCASTPAGVRTDTQYFGPGTRLTVL.